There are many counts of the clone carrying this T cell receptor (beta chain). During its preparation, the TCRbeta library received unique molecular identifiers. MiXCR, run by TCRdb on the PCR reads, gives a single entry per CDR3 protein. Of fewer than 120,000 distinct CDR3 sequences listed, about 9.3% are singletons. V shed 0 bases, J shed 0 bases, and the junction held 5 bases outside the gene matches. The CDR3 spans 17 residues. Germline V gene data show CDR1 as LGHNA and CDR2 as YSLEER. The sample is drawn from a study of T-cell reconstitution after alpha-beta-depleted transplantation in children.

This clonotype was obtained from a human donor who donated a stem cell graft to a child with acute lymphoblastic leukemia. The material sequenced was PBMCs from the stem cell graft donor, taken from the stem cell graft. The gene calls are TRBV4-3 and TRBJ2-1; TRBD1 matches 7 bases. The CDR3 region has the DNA TGCGCCAGCAGCCAAGATCAGGGGGTTAGCTCCTACAATGAGCAGTTCTTC. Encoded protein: CASSQDQGVSSYNEQFF.